This T cell receptor beta chain is from a study of cytomegalovirus exposure and HLA in healthy donors. Amplification used 60 Vbeta primers and 13 Jbeta primers. The data were produced by immunoSEQ multiplex PCR, yet TCRdb's version contains in-frame clones alone and is incomplete. Of approximately 170,000 clones detected, more than 60% appear once; the ten largest clones hold 4.9%. Study findings and constraints: Another analysis was done later, and it associated 16,951 TCR beta sequences with HLA alleles at 0.05 false discovery rate. Sequencing likely produced, as an artifact, a cluster of highly shared sequence variants.

This clone was observed a few times. What it binds is unknown. Germline CDR1 is SGHNT and CDR2 is YENEEA. Losses at the gene ends were 4 bases for V and 9 bases for J; bases not matched to a gene: 7. The CDR3 is 14 residues long. The chain employs TRBV11-3 and TRBJ2-4; 9 nucleotides line up with TRBD1. Sequencing was performed on PBMCs. The clonotype was recovered from a male donor in good health and CMV-seronegative. The CDR3 spells CASSSGTGTGIQYF. The CDR3 region has the DNA TGTGCCAGCAGCTCCGGGACAGGGACTGGCATTCAGTACTTC.